A selection of T cell receptor beta chains follows, all from one sample in a study of T cell responses to AZD1222 COVID-19 vaccine. Libraries were prepared by immunoSEQ multiplex PCR; TCRdb keeps only in-frame clonotypes and omits some of them. The sample includes about 120,000 clones, around 88% of them seen just once. Sequenced material: peripheral blood, taken on day 0 of AZD1222 vaccination. The receptors were gathered from an adult in good health. Each CDR3 is given with its conserved first and last residue. The D gene is left open where the match is weak. Clone size is given for some rows only: seen once, a few or many times, or a class if the clone is expanded.

TRBV7-8,.,.,TRBJ2-7,CASSLAGLYEQYF,TGTGCCAGCAGCTTAGCGGGTCTATACGAGCAGTACTTC
TRBV2,once,.,TRBJ1-5,CASSEALMGLQPQHF,TGTGCCAGCAGTGAAGCGCTGATGGGGTTACAGCCCCAGCATTTT
TRBV18,.,TRBD1,TRBJ1-1,CASSRQGRTEAFF,TGTGCCAGCTCACGACAGGGAAGGACTGAAGCTTTCTTT
TRBV14,once,.,TRBJ1-1,CASSQQETFNTEAFF,TGTGCCAGCAGCCAACAGGAGACTTTCAACACTGAAGCTTTCTTT
TRBV2,.,.,TRBJ1-4,CASSEGGFNEKLFF,TGTGCCAGCAGTGAGGGGGGTTTTAATGAAAAACTGTTTTTT
TRBV5-1,few,.,TRBJ2-1,CASSYYSGAIEQFF,TGCGCCAGCAGCTACTACTCGGGCGCCATTGAGCAGTTCTTC
TRBV5-8,.,.,TRBJ1-1,CASSLFWQDDTEAFF,TGTGCCAGCAGCTTGTTCTGGCAGGACGACACTGAAGCTTTCTTT
TRBV7-9,.,TRBD1,TRBJ2-1,CASSLGRGLYNEQFF,TGTGCCAGCAGCTTGGGCAGGGGGCTTTACAATGAGCAGTTCTTC
TRBV19,.,.,TRBJ1-5,CASVARGNGNQPQHF,TGTGCCTCCGTCGCGCGGGGGAACGGCAATCAGCCCCAGCATTTT
TRBV28,.,TRBD1,TRBJ1-5,CASSLRQGQAQPQHF,TGTGCCAGCAGTTTGCGACAGGGGCAGGCTCAGCCCCAGCATTTT
TRBV4-3,.,.,TRBJ2-1,CASSQEVARSYNEQFF,TGCGCCAGCAGCCAAGAGGTAGCCCGCTCCTACAATGAGCAGTTCTTC
TRBV7-2,once,.,TRBJ1-3,CASRSAASGNTIYF,TGTGCCAGCAGGTCAGCAGCTTCTGGAAACACCATATATTTT
TRBV7-2,.,.,TRBJ1-4,CASSLVRRVPEKLFF,TGTGCCAGCAGCTTAGTGCGCAGGGTACCAGAAAAACTGTTTTTT
TRBV13,once,.,TRBJ1-5,CASSFQGIRGNQPQHF,TGTGCCAGCAGCTTCCAGGGGATTCGCGGCAATCAGCCCCAGCATTTT
TRBV11-2,.,.,TRBJ1-1,CASSGTGTGNTEAFF,TGTGCCAGCAGCGGGACCGGGACGGGGAACACTGAAGCTTTCTTT
TRBV14,once,.,TRBJ1-1,CASSQGAGTTEAFF,TGTGCCAGCAGCCAAGGGGCGGGGACCACTGAAGCTTTCTTT
TRBV7-9,.,.,TRBJ1-2,CASSLAGVNYGYTF,TGTGCCAGCAGCTTAGCTGGGGTGAACTATGGCTACACCTTC
TRBV2,.,.,TRBJ1-6,CASTLNRAHSPLHF,TGTGCCAGCACTCTGAACAGGGCGCATTCACCCCTCCACTTT
TRBV28,.,.,TRBJ2-5,CASSYGQKYQETQYF,TGTGCCAGCAGTTACGGACAGAAGTACCAAGAGACCCAGTACTTC
TRBV2,.,TRBD1,TRBJ2-1,CASREGQREQFF,TGTGCCAGCAGAGAGGGACAGCGTGAGCAGTTCTTC
TRBV6-5,.,.,TRBJ2-1,CASKQGDVGEQFF,TGTGCCAGCAAGCAGGGAGACGTGGGTGAGCAGTTCTTC
TRBV9,.,.,TRBJ1-1,CASSVRGVRTEAFF,TGTGCCAGCAGCGTAAGAGGGGTTCGAACTGAAGCTTTCTTT
TRBV3-1/TRBV3-2,.,TRBD1,TRBJ1-4,CASSPRTGVGEKLFF,TGTGCCAGCAGCCCGAGGACAGGGGTGGGTGAAAAACTGTTTTTT
TRBV2,.,.,TRBJ2-1,CASSADYFNEQFF,TGTGCCAGCAGCGCGGACTACTTCAATGAGCAGTTCTTC
TRBV6-6,.,TRBD1,TRBJ1-2,CASSYSQGDGYTF,TGTGCCAGCAGTTACTCGCAGGGGGATGGCTACACCTTC
TRBV2,.,.,TRBJ1-1,CASSLTGSTEAFF,TGTGCCAGCAGTCTAACAGGGAGCACTGAAGCTTTCTTT
TRBV11-2,.,TRBD1,TRBJ1-1,CASSQDGQGARGAFF,TGTGCCAGCAGCCAAGATGGACAGGGGGCCCGTGGAGCTTTCTTT
TRBV19,.,.,TRBJ1-4,CASEDSANEKLFF,TGTGCCAGTGAGGACAGCGCTAATGAAAAACTGTTTTTT
TRBV19,.,.,TRBJ1-2,CASSVRADGYTF,TGTGCCAGTAGTGTCCGGGCCGATGGCTACACCTTC
TRBV19,few,.,TRBJ1-2,CASSIGTPLRATGYTF,TGTGCCAGTAGTATCGGTACACCTCTCCGGGCGACTGGCTACACCTTC